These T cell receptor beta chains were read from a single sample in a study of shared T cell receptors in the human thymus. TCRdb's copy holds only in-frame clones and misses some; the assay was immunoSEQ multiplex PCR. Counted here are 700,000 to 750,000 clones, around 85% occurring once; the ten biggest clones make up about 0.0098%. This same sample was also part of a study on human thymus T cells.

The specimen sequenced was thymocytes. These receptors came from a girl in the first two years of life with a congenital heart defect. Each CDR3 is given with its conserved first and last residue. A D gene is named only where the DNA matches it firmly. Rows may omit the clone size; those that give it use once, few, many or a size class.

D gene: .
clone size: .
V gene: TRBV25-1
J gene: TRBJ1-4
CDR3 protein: CASSDSLYKTALPRKLFF
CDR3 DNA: TGTGCCAGCAGCGATTCACTTTACAAGACAGCCCTTCCACGGAAACTGTTTTTT

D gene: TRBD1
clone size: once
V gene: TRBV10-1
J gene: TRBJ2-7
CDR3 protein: CATEAGGEQYF
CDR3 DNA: TGCGCCACCGAGGCAGGGGGCGAGCAGTACTTC

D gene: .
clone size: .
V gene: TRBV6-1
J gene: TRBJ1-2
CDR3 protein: CASSEAQGSEDYGYTF
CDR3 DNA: TGTGCCAGCAGTGAAGCGCAGGGGAGTGAGGACTATGGCTACACCTTC

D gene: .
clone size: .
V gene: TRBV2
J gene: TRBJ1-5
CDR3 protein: CASSESSGANQPQHF
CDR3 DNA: TGTGCCAGCAGTGAATCCTCAGGGGCAAATCAGCCCCAGCATTTT

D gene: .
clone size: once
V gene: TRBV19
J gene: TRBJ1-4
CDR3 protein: CASSLARRTNEKLFF
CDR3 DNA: TGTGCCAGTAGTCTCGCAAGGAGAACTAATGAAAAACTGTTTTTT

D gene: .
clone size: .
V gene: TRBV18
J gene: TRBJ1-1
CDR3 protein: CASSPPAGGEAFF
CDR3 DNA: TGTGCCAGCTCACCACCCGCAGGAGGTGAAGCTTTCTTT

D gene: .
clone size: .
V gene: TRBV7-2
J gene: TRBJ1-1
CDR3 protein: CASRRQALTSMNTEAFF
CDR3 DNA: TGTGCCAGCCGACGGCAGGCACTTACTTCCATGAACACTGAAGCTTTCTTT

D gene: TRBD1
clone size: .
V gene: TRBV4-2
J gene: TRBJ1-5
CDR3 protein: CASSPNDRVAQPQHF
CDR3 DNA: TGTGCCAGCAGCCCGAATGACAGGGTCGCTCAGCCCCAGCATTTT

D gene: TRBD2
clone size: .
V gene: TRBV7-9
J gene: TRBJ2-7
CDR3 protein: CASSSPIRSGGGGYEQYF
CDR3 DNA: TGTGCCAGCAGCTCCCCGATCCGTAGCGGGGGCGGTGGGTACGAGCAGTACTTC

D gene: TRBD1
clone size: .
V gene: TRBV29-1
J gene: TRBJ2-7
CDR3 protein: CSVGSPGQEYYEQYF
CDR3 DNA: TGCAGCGTCGGGAGCCCGGGACAGGAGTACTACGAGCAGTACTTC

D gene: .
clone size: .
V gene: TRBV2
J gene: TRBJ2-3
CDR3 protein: CASRDISRGWGTDTQYF
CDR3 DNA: TGTGCCAGCCGGGACATCTCGAGGGGTTGGGGCACAGATACGCAGTATTTT

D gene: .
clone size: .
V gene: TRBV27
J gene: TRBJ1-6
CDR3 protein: CASSFLAGPPGNSPLHF
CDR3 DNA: TGTGCCAGCAGTTTCCTCGCAGGGCCTCCAGGGAATTCACCCCTCCACTTT

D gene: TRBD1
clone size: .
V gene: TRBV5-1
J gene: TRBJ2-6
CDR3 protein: CASSLGDREGAGANVLTF
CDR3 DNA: TGCGCCAGCAGCTTGGGGGACAGGGAGGGGGCTGGGGCCAACGTCCTGACTTTC

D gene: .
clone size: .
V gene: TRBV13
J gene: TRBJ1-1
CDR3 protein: CASSLARDINTEAFF
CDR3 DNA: TGTGCCAGCAGCTTAGCCCGGGACATCAACACTGAAGCTTTCTTT

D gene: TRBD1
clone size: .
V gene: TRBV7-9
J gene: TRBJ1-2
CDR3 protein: CASSLLGQVMDYGYTF
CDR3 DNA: TGTGCCAGCAGCTTATTAGGACAGGTGATGGACTATGGCTACACCTTC

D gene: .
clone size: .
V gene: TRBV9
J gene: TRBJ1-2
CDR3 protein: CASLSGENGYTF
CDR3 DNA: TGTGCCAGCCTGTCGGGGGAGAACGGCTACACCTTC

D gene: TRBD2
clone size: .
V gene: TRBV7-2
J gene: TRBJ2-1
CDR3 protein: CASSLRIKGLADKEDEQFF
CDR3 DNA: TGTGCCAGCAGCTTACGGATTAAGGGACTAGCGGACAAAGAGGATGAGCAGTTCTTC